This TCR beta chain stems from a study of human T cells and chemical hapten exposure. Regarding the study as a whole: TCRs whose frequency exceeded 1 in 1000 remained the same following DPC sensitization.

The time point here: patch test 2, 6 weeks after DPC sensitization. As for treatment: therapeutic diphenylcyclopropenone sensitization with weekly scalp DPC. The donor pool consisted of alopecia patients aged 18 to 70 years, considered suitable for DPC. TCRdb used MiXCR to reprocess the RACE reads, holding one entry per CDR3 protein. The table records hundreds of thousands of distinct CDR3 sequences, more than 5% of them present only once. The germline V gene encodes CDR1 SGHVS and CDR2 FNYEAQ. The V segment lost 1 base and the J segment 4 bases; nucleotides outside the gene matches: 6. The CDR3 consists of 17 residues. At least ten counts were recorded for this clonotype. Its antigen is still unknown.

Sample: whole blood, taken in connection with sensitization to the hapten diphenylcyclopropenone (DPC). V gene TRBV7-6 combines with J gene TRBJ2-6, with TRBD1 identical over 8 bases. The clonotype originates from a woman between 18 and 30 years old with alopecia areata. Some clones in this sample may be carry-over from other donors' samples. The CDR3: CASSLDFRGRGANVLTF. The DNA for the CDR3 is TGTGCCAGCAGCTTAGACTTCAGGGGGCGCGGGGCCAACGTCCTGACTTTC. Variable domain in full (rest from reference TRBV7-6 and TRBJ2-6): GAGVSQSPRYKVTKRGQDVALRCDPISGHVSLYWYRQALGQGPEFLTYFNYEAQQDKSGLPNDRFSAERPEGSISTLTIQRTEQRDSAMYRCASSLDFRGRGANVLTFGAGSRLTVL.